The 5 T cell receptor beta chains listed next were all sequenced from one sample in a study of radiotherapy plus CTLA-4 blockade in lung cancer. The table came from immunoSEQ multiplex PCR; TCRdb's copy has only in-frame clones and leaves some out. The profile shows some 100,000 clones, about four fifths of them singletons. Sequencing was performed on peripheral blood, taken from a patient treated with radiotherapy plus ipilimumab. The receptors derive from a human donor with non-small cell lung cancer who had a partial response to radiotherapy plus ipilimumab.

V is TRBV28 and J is TRBJ1-2, with TRBD1 as a possible D gene (5 bases). The CDR3 is 16 residues long. CDR1 is MDHEN, CDR2 SYDVKM, per germline. Trimming removed 5 bases from V and 3 bases from J, with 19 bases in between. This chain's CDR3 is CASSPLSGGAHYGYTF. The CDR3 DNA is TGTGCCAGCAGTCCACTATCGGGAGGGGCACACTATGGCTACACCTTC.

V usage is TRBV5-1 and J usage is TRBJ1-1; possible D gene TRBD1, 6 bases. CDR1 and CDR2 from the germline V gene are SGHRS and YFSETQ. V was cut by 1 base and J by 0 bases, with 10 bases left in between. The CDR3 has 15 amino acids. The DNA for the CDR3 is TGCGCCAGCAGCTTGTCGGGACATCTGAACACTGAAGCTTTCTTT. It is translated as CASSLSGHLNTEAFF.

The chain has TRBV28 and TRBJ2-7; D is unclear. The V end lost 4 bases, the J end lost 3 bases, and 10 bases lay between the germline ends. This CDR3 is 13 amino acids long. CDR1 is MDHEN, CDR2 SYDVKM, per germline. The CDR3 reads CASSSPPVYEQYF. The CDR3 DNA reads as TGTGCCAGCAGTTCCCCACCAGTCTACGAGCAGTACTTC.

The CDR3 DNA reads as TGCGCCAGCAGCCCGGGACTAGCGGGAGAACTGTCGGAGACCCAGTACTTC. Translation: CASSPGLAGELSETQYF. The V gene is TRBV4-3, the J gene TRBJ2-5; 14 bases line up with TRBD2. The CDR3 contains 17 residues. Germline V gene lookup returns CDR1 LGHNA and CDR2 YSLEER. V was pared by 4 bases and J by 5 bases, with 9 bases of the junction left unmatched.

The rearrangement joins TRBV5-1 to TRBJ2-1; 8 positions match TRBD1. The germline V gene has CDR1 SGHRS and CDR2 YFSETQ. With 4 bases clipped from V and 0 bases from J, the junction kept 6 bases outside the gene matches. The CDR3 runs 16 residues. CDR3 bases: TGCGCCAGCAGCCTTTCAGGGGGCGGCTCCTACAATGAGCAGTTCTTC. Residues: CASSLSGGGSYNEQFF.